Only one count was recorded for the clone carrying this T cell receptor beta chain. Germline CDR1 and CDR2: SGHDT and YYEEEE. The CDR3 covers 17 residues. V shed 4 bases, J shed 2 bases, and the junction held 4 bases outside the gene matches. The data were taken from a study of blood T cell repertoires in COVID-19. For the study at large: Specimens from acute and convalescent COVID-19 originated in the United States, Italy and Spain.

Clones were read by immunoSEQ multiplex PCR, and TCRdb kept only the in-frame ones, dropping some. The sample holds 200,000 to 250,000 clones, 80% seen once. Material for sequencing was peripheral blood. The chain recombines TRBV5-6 with TRBJ2-3, with 16 positions matching TRBD2. The origin of this receptor is a woman between 65 and 79 years old with acute or convalescent COVID-19. CDR3 loop: CASSPGLAGGFTDTQYF. Here the CDR3 DNA reads TGTGCCAGCAGCCCGGGACTAGCGGGGGGGTTCACAGATACGCAGTATTTT. Full variable domain (rest looked up from reference TRBV5-6 and TRBJ2-3): DAGVTQSPTHLIKTRGQQVTLRCSPKSGHDTVSWYQQALGQGPQFIFQYYEEEERQRGNFPDRFSGHQFPNYSSELNVNALLLGDSALYLCASSPGLAGGFTDTQYFGPGTRLTVL.